A single sample gave rise to the 5 T cell receptor beta chains below, sequenced in a study of shared clonotypes between healthy human individuals. Clones were read by immunoSEQ multiplex PCR, and TCRdb kept only the in-frame ones, dropping some. The repertoire includes fewer than 600,000 clones, around 77% of them detected once, and more than 10% sits in the top ten. The material sequenced was PBMCs. All receptors derive from a woman in her thirties or forties in good health. Some clones in this sample may be carry-over from other donors' samples.

This rearrangement joins TRBV7-2 to TRBJ1-2, with 7 nucleotides matching TRBD1. The J segment lost 1 base and the V segment lost 5 bases, leaving 4 bases of the junction unmatched. Germline V gene lookup returns CDR1 SGHTA and CDR2 FQGNSA. CDR3 length equals 14 residues. The CDR3 reads CASSTRQGNYGYTF. The DNA of the CDR3 is TGTGCCAGCAGCACTCGACAGGGTAACTATGGCTACACCTTC.

The chain carries TRBV11-3 and TRBJ2-1; D possibly corresponds to TRBD1 (6 bases). In germline, CDR1 is SGHNT, CDR2 YENEEA. This CDR3 region has 16 residues. With 5 bases removed from V and 7 bases from J, the gap between germline ends came to 21 bases. The CDR3 region is CASSLRGVQGRNEQFF. Written as DNA, the CDR3 is TGTGCCAGCAGCCTACGAGGGGTACAGGGTCGGAATGAGCAGTTCTTC.

The J gene is TRBJ2-1, the V gene TRBV15, with 8 bases aligning to TRBD2. The germline V gene has CDR1 LNHNV and CDR2 YYDKDF (reference sequence). The CDR3 runs to 15 residues. With V trimmed by 3 bases and J by 8 bases, 9 bases remained unmatched. CDR3 amino acids: CATSSIREGPDEQFF. The CDR3 DNA reads TGTGCCACCAGCAGTATCCGGGAGGGCCCGGATGAGCAGTTCTTC.

A word on this clone: A far larger clone is off by one base, so a read error is likely. The sample holds other DNA sequences that translate to the same CDR3. This chain's CDR3 is CASSDGLEREYRQETQYF. The CDR3 DNA reads as TGTGCCAGCAGTGACGGGTTGGAGCGGGAGTACCGCCAGGAGACCCAGTACTTC. The rearrangement uses TRBV6-1 and TRBJ2-5; 8 bases line up with TRBD2. Unmatched junction bases numbered 17, after V lost 3 bases and J lost 5 bases. Germline V CDR1 and CDR2: MNHNS, SASEGT. The CDR3 consists of 18 residues.

The chain joins TRBV5-1 to TRBJ2-3; maybe TRBD1 (6 bases). Deletions cut 1 base from V and 0 bases from J, with 9 bases between. Germline CDR1 SGHRS, CDR2 YFSETQ. This CDR3 contains 15 residues. The CDR3 loop is CASSLLGGSTDTQYF. The CDR3, as DNA: TGCGCCAGCAGCTTGCTAGGGGGTAGCACAGATACGCAGTATTTT.